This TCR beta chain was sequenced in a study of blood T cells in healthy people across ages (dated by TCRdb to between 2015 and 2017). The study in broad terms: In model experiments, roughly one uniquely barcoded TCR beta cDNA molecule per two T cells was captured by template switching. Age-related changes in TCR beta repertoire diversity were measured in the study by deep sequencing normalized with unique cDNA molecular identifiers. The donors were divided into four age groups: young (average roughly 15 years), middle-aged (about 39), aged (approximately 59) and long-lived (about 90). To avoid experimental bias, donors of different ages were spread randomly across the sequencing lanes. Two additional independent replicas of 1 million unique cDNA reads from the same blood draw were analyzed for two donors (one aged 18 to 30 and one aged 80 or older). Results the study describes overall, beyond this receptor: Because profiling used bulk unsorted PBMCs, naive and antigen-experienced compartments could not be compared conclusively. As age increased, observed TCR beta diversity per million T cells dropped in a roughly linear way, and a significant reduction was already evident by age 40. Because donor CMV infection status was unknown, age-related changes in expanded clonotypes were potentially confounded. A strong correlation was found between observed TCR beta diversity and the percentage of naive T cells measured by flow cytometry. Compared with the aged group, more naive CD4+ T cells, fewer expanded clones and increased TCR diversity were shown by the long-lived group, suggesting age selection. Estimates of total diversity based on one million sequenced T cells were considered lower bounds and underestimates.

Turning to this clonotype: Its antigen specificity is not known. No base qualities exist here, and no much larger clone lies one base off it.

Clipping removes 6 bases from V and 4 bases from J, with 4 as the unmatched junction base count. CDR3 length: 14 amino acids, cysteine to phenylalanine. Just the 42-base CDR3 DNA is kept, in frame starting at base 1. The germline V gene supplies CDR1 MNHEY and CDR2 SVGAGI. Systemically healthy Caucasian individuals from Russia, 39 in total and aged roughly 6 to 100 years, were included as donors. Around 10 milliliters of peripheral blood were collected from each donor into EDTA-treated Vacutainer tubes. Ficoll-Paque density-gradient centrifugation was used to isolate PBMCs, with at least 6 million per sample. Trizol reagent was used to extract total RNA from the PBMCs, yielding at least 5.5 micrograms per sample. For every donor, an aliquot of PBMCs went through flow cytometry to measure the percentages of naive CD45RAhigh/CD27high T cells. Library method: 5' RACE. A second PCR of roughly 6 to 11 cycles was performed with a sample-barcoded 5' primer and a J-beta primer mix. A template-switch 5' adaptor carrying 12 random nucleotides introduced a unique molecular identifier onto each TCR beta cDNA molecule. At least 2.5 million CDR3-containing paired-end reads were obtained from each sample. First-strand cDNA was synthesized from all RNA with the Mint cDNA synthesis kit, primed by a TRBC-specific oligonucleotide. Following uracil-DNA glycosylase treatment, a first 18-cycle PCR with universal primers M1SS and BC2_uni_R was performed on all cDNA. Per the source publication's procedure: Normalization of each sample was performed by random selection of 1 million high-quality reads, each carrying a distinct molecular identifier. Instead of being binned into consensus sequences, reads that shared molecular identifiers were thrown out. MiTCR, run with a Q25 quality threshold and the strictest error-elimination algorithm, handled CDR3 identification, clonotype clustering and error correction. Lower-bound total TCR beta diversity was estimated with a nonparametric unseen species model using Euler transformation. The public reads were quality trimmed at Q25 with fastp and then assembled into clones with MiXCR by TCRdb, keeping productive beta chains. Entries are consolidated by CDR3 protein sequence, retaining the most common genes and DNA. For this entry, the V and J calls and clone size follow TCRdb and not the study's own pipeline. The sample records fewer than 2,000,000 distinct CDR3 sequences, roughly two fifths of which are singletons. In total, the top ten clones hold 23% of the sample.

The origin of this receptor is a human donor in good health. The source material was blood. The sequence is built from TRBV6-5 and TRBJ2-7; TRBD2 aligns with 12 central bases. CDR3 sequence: CASRRTSGEYEQYF. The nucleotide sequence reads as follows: TGTGCCAGCAGGAGGACTAGCGGGGAATACGAGCAGTACTTC.